Here is one TCR beta chain with its context. Its target is unknown. These data originate in a study of T cell responses to AZD1222 COVID-19 vaccine. As for the study in general: Second-dose timings of about 4 or about 12 weeks were pooled.

Study-level points and caveats: After two AZD1222 doses, spike-specific TCR breadth and depth rose versus day 0. The donor group comprised mostly white British people and more females; the analysis possibly underestimated clonal diversity.

Between the trimmed V and J ends, which lost 0 bases and 8 bases, there was a span of 11 bases. CDR1 and CDR2 from the germline V gene are SGHRS and YFSETQ. This CDR3 region has 14 residues. Sequencing used immunoSEQ multiplex PCR; TCRdb keeps in-frame clones, though not all of them. This table holds roughly 120,000 clones, 88% found once. This TCR was sampled from an adult in good health. The chain carries TRBV5-1 and TRBJ1-4; no definite D call. The starting material was peripheral blood, obtained on day 0 of AZD1222 vaccination. In DNA, the CDR3 is TGCGCCAGCAGCTTGGACGGCATTGGCGAAAAACTGTTTTTT. Protein: CASSLDGIGEKLFF.